The clone carrying this TCR beta chain was counted many times. The source of the sample is a study of tumor-infiltrating lymphocytes in primary liver carcinoma. Between roughly 17 and 31 mg of unsorted bulk tissue served as the source from which RNA and DNA were co-extracted. The CDR3 is 11 residues long. CDR1 is MDHEN, CDR2 SYDVKM, per germline. V lost 6 bases and J 9 bases, leaving 9 bases between the germline ends. The authors made TCR beta cDNA from 400 to 550 ng total RNA with a constant-region primer. Slightly modified ARM-PCR, run as three nested multiplex PCR rounds, produced the TCR beta libraries. Each of the first two PCR rounds ran nine to ten cycles with TRBV1-TRBV30 forward and C-beta reverse primers. TCRdb re-analysed the multiplex PCR reads in MiXCR, keeping a single row per CDR3 protein. In the table there are about 100,000 distinct CDR3 sequences, almost 70% of which are singletons.

The receptor was isolated from a woman aged 55 to 70 with primary liver carcinoma and hepatitis B virus infection. The chain recombines TRBV28 with TRBJ2-1; D is unresolved. The sequenced sample consisted of liver tumor tissue from sampling region 5. Subset described: tumor region T5, tumor centre. CDR3 protein: CASSSRREQFF. CDR3 nucleotides: TGTGCCAGCAGCTCTAGGCGTGAGCAGTTCTTC.